Listed here is a single TCR beta chain. Its antigen is unidentified. As for time point: persistent/refractory GD, antithyroid drugs over 5 years with positive TRAb. PBMCs were the source of the RNA used for TCR sequencing. From each patient, around 8.9 milliliters of peripheral blood was drawn and collected into an EDTA anticoagulant tube. The sample originates from a study of regulatory T cells in long-lasting Graves disease. Study information: The term persistent Graves' disease signified upward of 5 years on antithyroid drugs with positive TSH receptor antibodies. General study results and limits: The sample size was small, and this may have reduced accuracy. TCR diversity was lower in persistent Graves' patients than in newly diagnosed ones.

Investigators prepared the TCR beta libraries by applying iRepertoire HTBI primers and Arm-PCR of CDR3 regions. TCRdb re-called the multiplex PCR reads through MiXCR, storing one row per CDR3 protein. Of hundreds of thousands of distinct CDR3 sequences in the sample, roughly 20% were seen once. The germline CDR1 and CDR2 sequences are LNHDA and SQIVND (reference sequence). The CDR3 spans 16 residues. Losses at the gene ends were 5 bases for V and 1 base for J; bases not matched to a gene: 6. The sequence was collected from a female donor with Graves disease. The chain employs TRBV19 and TRBJ1-5; TRBD1 agrees at 9 bases. The input for sequencing was peripheral blood mononuclear cells (PBMCs), taken when the disease was refractory, from a patient treated with antithyroid drugs. The CDR3 DNA reads TGTGCCAGTAGTCCTCTCGACAGGGGGAGCAATCAGCCCCAGCATTTT. Translating it yields CASSPLDRGSNQPQHF.